A single sample gave rise to the 25 T cell receptor beta chains below, sequenced in a study of blood T cells in healthy people across ages. For the second PCR, which ran for about 6 to 11 cycles, a sample-barcoded 5' primer and a J-beta primer mix were used. TCRdb redid the calling of the 5' RACE reads with MiXCR, one entry per CDR3 protein. The data contain about 970,000 distinct CDR3 sequences, just over 50% of them singletons. The specimen was blood. The source is a woman in her sixties or seventies in good health.

This clonotype was seen more than once but under ten times. V usage is TRBV15 and J usage is TRBJ2-7, with 7 bases fitting TRBD1. Germline trimming cut 5 bases from V and 5 bases from J; bases unmatched to any gene: 9. This CDR3 spans 14 amino acids. The V gene's germline CDR1 is LNHNV and CDR2 YYDKDF (reference sequence). The CDR3 bases are TGTGCCACCAGCGCCCACAGGGGAGACGACGAGCAGTACTTC. As protein: CATSAHRGDDEQYF.

The chain carries TRBV7-3 and TRBJ2-1; weak D call: TRBD2 (6 bases). The CDR3 contains 12 residues. The V and J ends lost 1 base and 8 bases respectively, with 6 bases between them. Germline CDR1 is SGHTA and CDR2 is FQGTGA. CDR3 protein: CASSLRGDEQFF. The CDR3 DNA sequence: TGTGCCAGCAGCTTAAGGGGGGATGAGCAGTTCTTC.

This clonotype appeared a few times. The chain is built from TRBV20-1 and TRBJ2-5; D gene uncertain. The CDR3 totals 11 residues. V was shortened by 6 bases and J by 0 bases, with 5 bases between the two germline ends. Looked up from germline, CDR1 is DFQATT and CDR2 is SNEGSKA (reference sequence). The chain's CDR3 is CSARYQETQYF. The CDR3 DNA reads as TGCAGTGCCCGGTACCAAGAGACCCAGTACTTC.

This rearrangement joins TRBV20-1 to TRBJ2-3, with 15 bases that match TRBD2. Looked up from germline, CDR1 is DFQATT and CDR2 is SNEGSKA (reference sequence). The CDR3 covers 15 residues. V was pared by 1 base and J by 7 bases, with 3 bases of the junction left unmatched. CDR3 region: CSARGTSGRAHTQYF. In DNA, the CDR3 is TGCAGTGCTAGAGGGACTAGCGGGAGGGCACATACGCAGTATTTT.

This chain joins TRBV4-1 and TRBJ2-1; the D gene is possibly TRBD2 (6 bases). CDR1 MGHRA and CDR2 YSYEKL come from the germline V gene. CDR3 length: 15 amino acids. V shed 4 bases and J shed 4 bases, with 14 bases lying between them. This CDR3 is CASSRGVSVYNEQFF. The CDR3 DNA follows: TGCGCCAGCAGCCGGGGGGTTTCCGTTTACAATGAGCAGTTCTTC.

The V and J genes are TRBV5-1 and TRBJ2-5, with 11 bases lining up with TRBD2. CDR1 and CDR2 (germline): SGHRS, YFSETQ. This CDR3 contains 15 residues. V shed 1 base and J 6 bases; nucleotides not matched to a gene: 5. Here the CDR3 DNA reads TGCGCCAGCAGCTTGCTGACTAGCGGGATGAAGACCCAGTACTTC. Its protein is CASSLLTSGMKTQYF.

This clonotype came up once. The gene calls are TRBV20-1 and TRBJ2-3; possibly TRBD1 or TRBD2 for D (6 bases each). V dropped 5 bases and J dropped 5 bases, with 17 bases sitting between them. The CDR3 loop spans 14 amino acids. Germline V gene sequence: CDR1 DFQATT, CDR2 SNEGSKA (reference sequence). CDR3 sequence: CSAPNPRGGDTQYF. The CDR3 DNA reads TGCAGTGCTCCTAACCCCAGGGGAGGAGATACGCAGTATTTT.

This clonotype appeared a single time. J is TRBJ2-7 and V is TRBV28; 10 bases agree with TRBD1. With V trimmed by 6 bases and J by 7 bases, 9 bases remained unmatched. CDR3 length equals 14 residues. Germline V gene lookup returns CDR1 MDHEN and CDR2 SYDVKM. This CDR3 reads CASRRQGAGNEQYF. The CDR3, as DNA: TGTGCCAGCAGGAGACAGGGGGCGGGGAATGAGCAGTACTTC.

The rearrangement joins TRBV4-3 to TRBJ2-2; 10 nucleotides line up with TRBD2. CDR3 length equals 17 residues. The germline V gene has CDR1 LGHNA and CDR2 YSLEER. The ends lost 0 bases at V and 6 bases at J; junction bases unmatched: 7. The CDR3 protein is CASSQEPVAGGPGELFF. The CDR3 DNA reads TGCGCCAGCAGCCAAGAACCCGTAGCGGGAGGTCCCGGGGAGCTGTTTTTT.

Regarding this clonotype: One junction end does not reproduce the germline sequence, and a read error may be involved. This sequence joins TRBV6-2 or TRBV6-3 and TRBJ2-7, with D possibly called TRBD1 or TRBD2 (5 bases each). The CDR3 contains 14 residues. Germline assignment: CDR1 MNHEY and CDR2 SVGEGT. The CDR3 DNA reads TGTGCCAGCACCACCACGGGACGTGCCTACGCGCAGTACTTC. This gives the protein CASTTTGRAYAQYF.

The CDR3: CSVAGTAEKLFF. The CDR3, as DNA: TGCAGCGTTGCCGGGACGGCTGAAAAACTGTTTTTT. The chain is built from TRBV29-1 and TRBJ1-4, with D possibly matching TRBD1 (5 bases). V lost 4 bases and J lost 7, with 10 bases in between. Germline V gene data show CDR1 as SQVTM and CDR2 as ANQGSEA. The CDR3 length is 12 residues. The full variable domain, rest sourced from reference TRBV29-1 and TRBJ1-4, is SAVISQKPSRDICQRGTSLTIQCQVDSQVTMMFWYRQQPGQSLTLIATANQGSEATYESGFVIDKFPISRPNLTFSTLTVSNMSPEDSSIYLCSVAGTAEKLFFGSGTQLSVL.

The CDR3 DNA follows: TGTGCCAGCAGACGGCCGGGCCCCCTTGACACCATATATTTT. Its translation: CASRRPGPLDTIYF. The genes are TRBV12-3 or TRBV12-4 and TRBJ1-3; D is uncertain. V lost 6 bases, J lost 8 bases, and 17 bases lay in between. The CDR3 contains 14 residues.

The chain combines TRBV9 with TRBJ2-3, with 9 bases lining up with TRBD2. V lost 0 bases and J lost 6; bases outside the gene matches: 11. The CDR3 is made up of 17 amino acids. CDR1 and CDR2 (germline): SGDLS, YYNGEE. The CDR3 reads CASSVAATSGMSDTQYF. The CDR3 DNA reads TGTGCCAGCAGCGTAGCGGCGACTAGCGGCATGTCGGATACGCAGTATTTT.

This sequence joins TRBV2 and TRBJ1-5, with D possibly TRBD1 on 6 matching bases. This CDR3 is built from 15 residues. CDR1 SNHLY and CDR2 FYNNEI come from the germline V gene. The V end lost 3 bases, the J end lost 2 bases, and 11 bases lay between the germline ends. The CDR3 region is CASSEWGLGNQPQHF. DNA of the CDR3: TGTGCCAGCAGTGAGTGGGGGCTTGGCAATCAGCCCCAGCATTTT.

The J gene is TRBJ2-2, the V gene TRBV12-3 or TRBV12-4; 8 nucleotides match TRBD2. The CDR3 totals 15 residues. The junction had 9 bases not matched to a gene; V was cut back by 5 bases and J by 7 bases. In nucleotides, the CDR3 is TGTGCCAGCAGTACCAGCGGGAGCGGGTACGGGGAGCTGTTTTTT. Translated, it gives CASSTSGSGYGELFF.

The chain employs TRBV7-2 and TRBJ2-1, with D perhaps matching TRBD1 (5 bases). The CDR3 totals 15 residues. CDR1 SGHTA and CDR2 FQGNSA come from the germline V gene. The V gene lost 2 bases and the J gene lost 10 bases, with 18 bases spanning the gap. This CDR3 reads CASSLMGQGLGEQFF. The CDR3 DNA follows: TGTGCCAGCAGCTTAATGGGTCAGGGCCTGGGGGAGCAGTTCTTC.

V is TRBV7-3 and J is TRBJ2-6; D is unclear. The germline gives CDR1 SGHTA, CDR2 FQGTGA. This CDR3 is 17 amino acids long. Trimming left V 1 base short and J 0 bases short, with 10 bases between. The CDR3 loop is CASSLNMLGSGANVLTF. The DNA of the CDR3 is TGTGCCAGCAGCTTAAACATGCTGGGCTCTGGGGCCAACGTCCTGACTTTC.

This clonotype was detected only a few times. The chain combines TRBV20-1 with TRBJ2-1; D may be TRBD1 (5 bases). Trimming pared 1 base from V and 4 bases from J, leaving 14 bases between. This CDR3 is built from 15 residues. Looked up from germline, CDR1 is DFQATT and CDR2 is SNEGSKA (reference sequence). CDR3 DNA sequence: TGCAGTGCTAGAGTCGCAGGACACCCTTACAATGAGCAGTTCTTC. It specifies CSARVAGHPYNEQFF.

The chain combines TRBV4-3 with TRBJ1-2; D not resolved. Germline V CDR1 and CDR2: LGHNA, YSLEER. V was cut by 0 bases and J by 7 bases, with 9 bases left in between. The CDR3 runs 13 residues. The CDR3 spells CASSQDLGSGYTF. The CDR3 region has the DNA TGCGCCAGCAGCCAAGACCTGGGTTCTGGCTACACCTTC.

This clonotype was seen repeatedly, ten times or more. V and J are TRBV4-1 and TRBJ2-7; the D gene is possibly TRBD1 (6 bases). In germline, CDR1 is MGHRA, CDR2 YSYEKL. V was shortened by 4 bases and J by 2 bases, with 15 bases between the two germline ends. The CDR3 contains 15 residues. The CDR3 bases are TGCGCCAGCAGCCCACGGGACACGATGACCTACGAGCAGTACTTC. Translated: CASSPRDTMTYEQYF.

In this sample, this clonotype turned up once. The J gene is TRBJ2-4, the V gene TRBV20-1; 11 bases are a match to TRBD1. Trimming at V came to 5 bases and at J to 6 bases, leaving 9 bases not matched to a gene. The length of the CDR3 is 15 residues. Per germline, CDR1 DFQATT and CDR2 SNEGSKA (reference sequence). CDR3 sequence (DNA): TGCAGTGCTTCACCTGCCGGGACAGGGGGAAACATTCAGTACTTC. It codes for CSASPAGTGGNIQYF.

The chain couples TRBV20-1 to TRBJ2-1; maybe TRBD2 (7 bases). The CDR3 contains 15 residues. Germline V gives CDR1 DFQATT, CDR2 SNEGSKA (reference sequence). V gave up 2 bases and J gave up 9 bases, with 20 bases separating them. CDR3 DNA sequence: TGCAGTGCTAGAAGGGGGGGGACTCTTCGGGGTGAGCAGTTCTTC. Its protein product is CSARRGGTLRGEQFF.

The chain has TRBV27 and TRBJ2-1; 10 nucleotides match TRBD2. Germline CDR1 MNHEY, CDR2 SMNVEV (reference sequence). CDR3 length: 16 residues. V lost 0 bases, J lost 7 bases, and 6 bases stayed unmatched. CDR3 region: CASSLSPSGSGNEQFF. CDR3 nucleotides: TGTGCCAGCAGTTTATCCCCTAGCGGGAGTGGGAATGAGCAGTTCTTC.

This chain joins TRBV28 and TRBJ1-5, with TRBD1 identical over 10 bases. Germline CDR1 is MDHEN and CDR2 is SYDVKM. This CDR3 region has 16 residues. V was pared by 5 bases and J by 3 bases, with 7 bases of the junction left unmatched. CDR3 in amino acids: CASSRQTGGYNQPQHF. In DNA, the CDR3 is TGTGCCAGCAGTCGTCAGACAGGGGGCTACAATCAGCCCCAGCATTTT. Filled out from reference TRBV28 and TRBJ1-5, the complete variable domain reads DVKVTQSSRYLVKRTGEKVFLECVQDMDHENMFWYRQDPGLGLRLIYFSYDVKMKEKGDIPEGYSVSREKKERFSLILESASTNQTSMYLCASSRQTGGYNQPQHFGDGTRLSIL.

V and J are TRBV27 and TRBJ1-4; D is undetermined. Germline assignment: CDR1 MNHEY and CDR2 SMNVEV (reference sequence). Trimming left V 3 bases short and J 3 bases short, with 8 bases between. This CDR3 has 14 residues. The CDR3 DNA is TGTGCCAGCAGTTTTAGGAGGGCTAATGAAAAACTGTTTTTT. This codes for CASSFRRANEKLFF.